These T cell receptor beta chains were read from a single sample in a study of T cell repertoires in cytomegalovirus infection. Their antigen targets remain unknown. TCRdb re-called the reads through MiXCR, storing one row per CDR3 protein. Of around 900,000 distinct CDR3 sequences in the sample, roughly a third are singletons; the top ten hold around 15%. Source: cultured CD8+ T cells from PBMCs, taken from culture after CMV antigen stimulation. Source of these receptors: a human donor in good health (CMV status not recorded). Some clones in this sample may be carry-over from other donors' samples. CDR3s include the opening cysteine and the closing phenylalanine or tryptophan. A D gene is named only where the DNA matches it firmly. The size field is filled for only some rows; it gives once, few, many or a size class.

D gene,clone size,V gene,J gene,CDR3 protein,CDR3 DNA
TRBD2,.,TRBV6-1,TRBJ2-7,CASSDVAGASYEQYF,TGTGCCAGCAGTGATGTAGCGGGGGCCTCCTACGAGCAGTACTTC
.,.,TRBV4-1,TRBJ2-1,CASSQGYGLTDEQFF,TGCGCCAGCAGCCAAGGATATGGCCTCACCGATGAGCAGTTCTTC
.,.,TRBV6-5,TRBJ2-1,CASSSLFRPNGEHYNEQVF,TGTGCCAGCAGTTCCCTATTCCGGCCGAATGGGGAACACTACAATGAGCAGGTCTTC
.,.,TRBV6-6,TRBJ1-2,CASSTGPGYTF,TGTGCCAGCAGTACCGGGCCAGGCTACACCTTC
.,few,TRBV7-9,TRBJ1-2,CASSPIPSHGYTF,TGTGCCAGCAGCCCGATCCCTTCTCATGGCTACACCTTC
.,few,TRBV19,TRBJ1-1,CASSPRDATVEAFF,TGTGCCAGTAGTCCAAGGGATGCTACGGTGGAAGCTTTCTTT
.,.,TRBV20-1,TRBJ2-7,CSAGDTPYEQYF,TGCAGTGCTGGAGACACACCCTACGAGCAGTACTTC
TRBD1,.,TRBV6-1,TRBJ2-2,CASSDRDRGPTGELFF,TGTGCCAGCAGTGACCGGGACAGGGGACCCACCGGGGAGCTGTTTTTT
.,.,TRBV7-2,TRBJ1-4,CASRPPVRGGGSEKLFF,TGTGCCAGCAGGCCCCCGGTCAGGGGCGGAGGGAGTGAAAAACTGTTTTTT
.,few,TRBV6-5,TRBJ2-2,CASSYSGLGVTGELFF,TGTGCCAGCAGTTACTCCGGGCTGGGGGTCACCGGGGAGCTGTTTTTT
.,.,TRBV6-2/TRBV6-3,TRBJ2-7,CASSSVVIYEQYF,TGTGCCAGCAGTTCCGTCGTGATCTACGAGCAGTACTTC
.,.,TRBV27,TRBJ1-4,CASSLLAANEKLFF,TGTGCCAGCAGTTTACTGGCAGCGAATGAAAAACTGTTTTTT
TRBD2,.,TRBV27,TRBJ2-1,CASSLGGTILNEQLF,TGTGCCAGCAGTTTAGGAGGGACTATCCTCAATGAGCAGTTGTTC
.,.,TRBV6-2/TRBV6-3,TRBJ2-1,CASTPRGDNHNEQFF,TGTGCCAGCACCCCCCGGGGTGATAATCACAATGAGCAGTTCTTC
.,.,TRBV24-1,TRBJ2-1,CATSSPYGGNEQFF,TGTGCCACCAGTTCCCCCTATGGAGGGAATGAGCAGTTCTTC
.,.,TRBV20-1,TRBJ2-1,CSARGTTWTYEFF,TGCAGTGCTAGAGGCACTACCTGGACATACGAGTTCTTC
TRBD1,.,TRBV11-2,TRBJ2-2,CASSLWTGTNTGELFF,TGTGCCAGCAGCCTGTGGACAGGGACGAACACCGGGGAGCTGTTTTTT
TRBD2,.,TRBV3-1,TRBJ2-5,CASSRNSGGKETQYF,TGTGCCAGCAGCCGTAATAGCGGGGGTAAAGAGACCCAGTACTTC
.,.,TRBV11-2,TRBJ2-3,CASSSAASTDTQYF,TGTGCCAGCAGCTCAGCGGCTAGCACAGATACGCAGTATTTT
TRBD1,.,TRBV19,TRBJ2-7,CASSIDDRGPYEQYF,TGTGCCAGTAGTATCGATGACAGGGGCCCCTACGAGCAGTACTTC
.,.,TRBV7-2,TRBJ2-2,CASSLWDSSTGELFF,TGTGCCAGCAGCTTATGGGACTCATCAACCGGGGAGCTGTTTTTT
.,few,TRBV6-5,TRBJ1-4,CATSDARPNEKLFF,TGTGCCACCTCCGACGCGAGACCTAATGAAAAACTGTTTTTT
.,.,TRBV5-6,TRBJ1-5,CASSLGQGWETQHF,TGTGCCAGCAGCTTGGGGCAGGGGTGGGAGACCCAGCATTTT
.,.,TRBV5-4,TRBJ1-1,CASSPQTMNTEAFF,TGTGCCAGCAGCCCCCAGACCATGAACACTGAAGCTTTCTTT
.,.,TRBV18,TRBJ2-6,CASSSRTYDNSGANVLTF,TGTGCCAGCTCTTCCAGGACTTACGACAACTCTGGGGCCAACGTCCTGACTTTC
.,.,TRBV6-6,TRBJ2-3,CASSLLGAGGDTQYF,TGTGCCAGCAGCCTTCTCGGGGCCGGGGGAGATACGCAGTATTTT
.,.,TRBV6-8,TRBJ2-5,CASSYGGGISWETQYF,TGTGCCAGCAGCTATGGGGGGGGCATATCATGGGAGACCCAGTACTTC
.,once,TRBV6-8,TRBJ1-2,CASSLNGGQGYTF,TGTGCCAGCAGTCTCAACGGGGGTCAGGGCTACACCTTC
.,many,TRBV11-1,TRBJ2-3,CASSLEGGLTDTQYF,TGTGCCAGCAGCTTAGAGGGCGGACTCACAGATACGCAGTATTTT
.,.,TRBV28,TRBJ2-1,CASSSPPGQINYNEQFF,TGTGCCAGCAGTTCCCCCCCGGGACAAATTAACTACAATGAGCAGTTCTTC
.,few,TRBV6-1,TRBJ1-2,CASSAYSYGYTF,TGTGCCAGCAGTGCTTACAGCTATGGCTACACCTTC
TRBD1,.,TRBV6-6,TRBJ2-3,CTSSYGPGGVRPDTQYF,TGTACCAGCAGTTACGGTCCAGGGGGCGTGCGGCCAGATACGCAGTATTTT
.,few,TRBV4-1,TRBJ2-3,CASSPRQAEADTQYF,TGCGCCAGCAGCCCTCGCCAGGCAGAAGCCGATACGCAGTATTTT
.,few,TRBV7-6,TRBJ2-5,CASKATPLQETQYF,TGTGCCAGCAAGGCCACACCCCTCCAAGAGACCCAGTACTTC
.,.,TRBV6-1,TRBJ1-2,CASSDLGGPGYTF,TGTGCCAGCAGTGATTTGGGAGGGCCCGGCTACACCTTC
.,.,TRBV28,TRBJ2-3,CASSRRDSTDTQYF,TGTGCCAGCAGTCGAAGGGACAGCACAGATACGCAGTATTTT
TRBD1,.,TRBV27,TRBJ2-7,CASSFRTGVYEQYF,TGTGCCAGCAGTTTCAGGACAGGGGTCTACGAGCAGTACTTC
.,once,TRBV19,TRBJ2-1,CASSIGLGSYNEQFF,TGTGCCAGTAGTATCGGGCTAGGATCCTACAATGAGCAGTTCTTC
.,few,TRBV6-6,TRBJ1-5,CASRGRGGAGNQPQHF,TGTGCCAGTAGAGGTCGGGGGGGCGCGGGCAATCAGCCCCAGCATTTT
.,.,TRBV2,TRBJ2-4,CASSGTRRAAKNIQYF,TGTGCCAGCAGTGGGACGAGGAGGGCAGCCAAAAACATTCAGTACTTC
.,few,TRBV25-1,TRBJ2-1,CASSEYRGVSEQFF,TGTGCCAGCAGTGAATATCGAGGGGTTAGTGAGCAGTTCTTC
.,.,TRBV6-6,TRBJ2-1,CASSYTEMQNEQFF,TGTGCCAGCAGTTACACCGAGATGCAGAATGAGCAGTTCTTC
TRBD1,.,TRBV6-6,TRBJ1-5,CASSYGEGAGQPQHF,TGTGCCAGCAGTTACGGGGAGGGGGCCGGTCAGCCCCAGCATTTT
TRBD2,few,TRBV11-2,TRBJ2-3,CASSSWSSGGRDTQYF,TGTGCCAGCAGCTCATGGTCGAGCGGGGGCCGAGATACGCAGTATTTT
.,.,TRBV6-1,TRBJ1-1,CASRKQGEYTEAFF,TGTGCCAGCAGGAAACAGGGAGAATACACTGAAGCTTTCTTT
.,.,TRBV29-1,TRBJ1-5,CSVADGSNQPQHF,TGCAGCGTTGCTGACGGGAGCAATCAGCCCCAGCATTTT
.,few,TRBV6-5,TRBJ2-3,CASSYGETSGTDTQYF,TGTGCCAGCAGTTACGGGGAGACGAGCGGCACAGATACGCAGTATTTT
.,many,TRBV6-1,TRBJ1-5,CASSERQGLQPQHF,TGTGCCAGCAGTGAAAGGCAGGGGCTACAGCCCCAGCATTTT